The clone carrying this T cell receptor (beta chain) was counted only a few times. Antigen specificity is unknown. These data belong to a study of cytomegalovirus exposure and HLA in healthy donors. Background on the study: Early release data held 85 million or so unique TCRs from HLA-typed donors. Study-wide findings and caveats: Association of 17,000 or so TCR beta sequences with HLA alleles was found at 0.05 false discovery rate in a later analysis. A later look showed TCR association rates differing by HLA locus, highest for DRB1 and lowest for HLA-C. Common viral pathogens seemed, in a later analysis, to connect with several of the most significant clusters.

The germline V gene has CDR1 SGHTA and CDR2 FQGNSA. This CDR3 contains 14 residues. The V gene lost 3 bases and the J gene lost 7 bases, with 15 bases spanning the gap. In the PCR, 60 Vbeta and 13 Jbeta primers were used. Generated by immunoSEQ multiplex PCR, the TCRdb table keeps only in-frame clones and is missing some. The table lists about 160,000 clones, about four fifths of them singletons. The rearrangement uses TRBV7-2 and TRBJ1-1, with unresolved D. This clonotype was sampled from a man between 50 and 59 years old in good health and CMV-seropositive. The sequenced material came from PBMCs. CDR3 sequence (DNA): TGTGCCAGCAGCTTTCTCCCTGGAGTGGATGAAGCTTTCTTT. Protein product: CASSFLPGVDEAFF.